The 15 T cell receptor beta chains below all came from one sample that was sequenced in a study of T-cell memory formation after mild COVID-19. Using its own MiXCR run on the 5' RACE reads, TCRdb lists one record per CDR3 protein. The sample holds just under 550,000 distinct CDR3 sequences, approximately 20% seen once. The sample was PBMCs or a T cell subset sorted from them (not recorded which). These receptors originate from an adult woman who had mild COVID-19 (a few samples of this study predate the infection). Cell type and time point are not known.

The chain couples TRBV7-9 to TRBJ2-1, with D perhaps matching TRBD1 (6 bases). The CDR3 is made up of 18 amino acids. Trimming took off 1 base at V and 4 bases at J, with 20 bases between the two ends. Germline CDR1 SEHNR, CDR2 FQNEAQ (reference sequence). CDR3 in DNA: TGTGCCAGCAGCTTAGAGAAGGGTTGGACAGAGCGTTACAATGAGCAGTTCTTC. Translating it yields CASSLEKGWTERYNEQFF.

This chain connects TRBV29-1 to TRBJ2-3, with 10 bases identical to TRBD2. In germline, CDR1 is SQVTM, CDR2 ANQGSEA. The CDR3 totals 14 residues. Trimming at V came to 6 bases and at J to 2 bases, leaving 5 bases not matched to a gene. The CDR3: CSVRTSGYTDTQYF. CDR3 coding DNA: TGCAGCGTCAGGACTAGCGGATACACAGATACGCAGTATTTT.

V gene TRBV3-1 combines with J gene TRBJ2-3; 10 nucleotides line up with TRBD2. The CDR3 is made up of 15 amino acids. V shed 4 bases and J 4 bases; nucleotides not matched to a gene: 5. Germline values: CDR1 LGHDT, CDR2 YNNKEL (reference sequence). CDR3 DNA sequence: TGTGCCAGCAGCCGAAGCGGGGGGGCCGCAGATACGCAGTATTTT. Its translation: CASSRSGGAADTQYF.

This clonotype turned up a few times. The chain combines TRBV7-2 with TRBJ1-2; D gene uncertain. The CDR3 sequence is 14 residues long. CDR1 and CDR2 from the germline V gene are SGHTA and FQGNSA. V was trimmed by 2 bases and J by 8 bases, leaving 15 bases between them. CDR3 bases: TGTGCCAGCAGCTTAAATATCGGCGCCGGAGGCTACACCTTC. It yields the protein CASSLNIGAGGYTF.

This chain connects TRBV12-3 or TRBV12-4 to TRBJ2-3; 8 bases line up with TRBD2. The CDR3 spans 14 residues. The V gene end was trimmed by 5 bases and the J gene end by 2 bases; junction bases not matched to a gene: 3. CDR3 amino acids: CASSRSGATDTQYF. CDR3 sequence (DNA): TGTGCCAGCAGTCGTAGCGGGGCCACAGATACGCAGTATTTT.

The V gene is TRBV6-1, the J gene TRBJ1-1, with no clear D. Trimming pared 7 bases from V and 1 base from J, leaving 10 bases between. Per germline, CDR1 MNHNS and CDR2 SASEGT. This CDR3 has 13 amino acids. CDR3 sequence reads: CASILDGNTEAFF. The CDR3 bases are TGTGCCAGCATCTTGGACGGGAACACTGAAGCTTTCTTT.

The CDR3 is CASSRGARGEKLFF. CDR3 coding DNA: TGCGCCAGCAGTCGAGGGGCGCGAGGTGAAAAACTGTTTTTT. The chain combines TRBV5-1 with TRBJ1-4; a weak D match, TRBD1 (5 bases). Germline V gene data show CDR1 as SGHRS and CDR2 as YFSETQ. The CDR3 consists of 14 residues. V was trimmed by 5 bases and J by 7 bases, leaving 15 bases between them.

In this sample, this clonotype turned up a few times. The chain is built from TRBV7-6 and TRBJ1-1, with D possibly being TRBD1 (5 bases). This CDR3 region has 15 residues. The germline V gene has CDR1 SGHVS and CDR2 FNYEAQ. The V end lost 5 bases, the J end lost 1 base, and 14 bases lay between the germline ends. The chain's CDR3 is CASSESGAPNTEAFF. CDR3 coding DNA: TGTGCCAGCAGCGAAAGTGGGGCTCCGAACACTGAAGCTTTCTTT.

This clonotype was observed a few times. The rearrangement joins TRBV28 to TRBJ2-1; 7 bases agree with TRBD2. This CDR3 has 13 residues. Germline-derived CDR1 and CDR2 are MDHEN and SYDVKM. The J segment lost 2 bases and the V segment lost 7 bases, leaving 2 bases of the junction unmatched. For the CDR3, the DNA is TGTGCCAGCACCGGGACTACCTACAATGAGCAGTTCTTC. Protein sequence: CASTGTTYNEQFF.

The V and J genes are TRBV24-1 and TRBJ2-1; 9 bases line up with TRBD2. With V trimmed by 3 bases and J by 7 bases, 9 bases remained unmatched. CDR3 size: 16 residues. Germline CDR1 reads KGHDR; CDR2 reads SFDVKD. The CDR3 region has the DNA TGTGCCACCAGTGATCCGCGGGGGGGGGAATTGAATGAGCAGTTCTTC. Its protein product is CATSDPRGGELNEQFF.

The rearrangement uses TRBV5-5 and TRBJ2-5; possibly TRBD2 for D (7 bases). V was shortened by 1 base and J by 0 bases, with 16 bases between the two germline ends. CDR3 length: 17 residues. The V gene's germline CDR1 is SGHKS and CDR2 YYEKEE (reference sequence). CDR3 bases: TGTGCCAGCAGCTTGTCTTCACGGGGGGCGTACCAAGAGACCCAGTACTTC. Amino acid sequence: CASSLSSRGAYQETQYF.

The chain carries TRBV5-4 and TRBJ2-1, with no clear D. Germline V gives CDR1 SGHNT, CDR2 YYREEE (reference sequence). There are 16 residues in the CDR3. Trimming took 0 bases from V and 3 from J, leaving 13 bases between them. The DNA for the CDR3 is TGTGCCAGCAGCTTGGCTCCGAGCCCCAGCTACAATGAGCAGTTCTTC. The encoded protein is CASSLAPSPSYNEQFF.

The chain has TRBV6-1 and TRBJ1-5; TRBD1 might be the D (5 bases). V lost 2 bases, J lost 6 bases, and 11 bases lay in between. Germline V gene sequence: CDR1 MNHNS, CDR2 SASEGT. CDR3 length equals 14 residues. The CDR3 sequence: CASSERWGSQPQHF. CDR3 sequence (DNA): TGTGCCAGCAGTGAACGGTGGGGGTCTCAGCCCCAGCATTTT.

Only a few counts were recorded for this clonotype. The rearrangement links TRBV6-5 to TRBJ2-7; D is possibly TRBD1 or TRBD2 (5 bases each). V lost 2 bases and J 4 bases, leaving 12 bases between the germline ends. CDR1 is MNHEY and CDR2 is SVGAGI in the germline V gene. The CDR3 contains 14 residues. CDR3 bases: TGTGCCAGCAGTTACGAGGGGATACGGTACGAGCAGTACTTC. This encodes CASSYEGIRYEQYF.

This rearrangement joins TRBV5-1 to TRBJ1-6; D is perhaps TRBD1 (6 bases). CDR3 length equals 14 residues. Germline assignment: CDR1 SGHRS and CDR2 YFSETQ. With 0 bases removed from V and 10 bases from J, the gap between germline ends came to 11 bases. CDR3 in amino acids: CASSLAHTGSPLHF. In DNA form, the CDR3 reads TGCGCCAGCAGCTTGGCGCACACAGGGTCACCCCTCCACTTT.